The table lists the clone carrying this T cell receptor (beta chain) with a count of one. This record comes from a study of T cell responses to AZD1222 COVID-19 vaccine. J gave up 0 bases and V 4 bases, and 10 bases lay outside the gene matches. The CDR3 is 17 residues long. Germline lookup yields CDR1 SGHTA and CDR2 FQGNSA. Data came from immunoSEQ multiplex PCR; TCRdb stores just in-frame clones and leaves some out. Altogether roughly 120,000 clones are present, 75% to 90% being singletons, with the ten largest covering about 1.6%. The sequence came from an adult in good health. The specimen was peripheral blood, collected on day 0 of AZD1222 vaccination. The V gene is TRBV7-2, the J gene TRBJ1-1, with TRBD1 matching 8 bases. CDR3 coding DNA: TGTGCCAGCAGCTCAAGACCCCAGGGGGCCTTGAACACTGAAGCTTTCTTT. Translated, it gives CASSSRPQGALNTEAFF.